This TCR beta chain was retrieved from a study of cytomegalovirus exposure and HLA in healthy donors. It was with 60 Vbeta and 13 Jbeta primers that the PCR ran. Sequencing was performed with immunoSEQ multiplex PCR; in TCRdb, only in-frame clones are kept and a portion is missing. This sample has about 200,000 clones, with around four fifths found just once. The V and J ends lost 6 bases and 4 bases, in that order; junction bases with no gene match: 8. CDR1 is MNHNY and CDR2 is SVGAGI in the germline V gene (reference sequence). The CDR3 runs to 14 residues. The sequenced sample consisted of PBMCs. J is TRBJ2-7 and V is TRBV6-6; 8 positions agree with TRBD2. This clonotype originated in a man in his forties in good health and CMV-seropositive. CDR3 residues: CASSPSGSGYEQYF. The CDR3 DNA is TGTGCCAGCAGCCCGAGCGGGAGTGGTTACGAGCAGTACTTC.